This TCR beta chain was recorded in a study of CD8+CD57+ T cells in acquired aplastic anemia. Points from the study as a whole: With respect to CD8+ Simpson's diversity, patients and controls did not differ significantly.

For CDR3 and TCR beta VDJ profiling, genomic DNA was the template used. From the reads, TCRdb called clonotypes with MiXCR, one entry per CDR3 protein. The sample shows 180,000 or so distinct CDR3 sequences, around half of them seen only once. Germline loops: CDR1 KGHDR, CDR2 SFDVKD. The CDR3 runs to 16 residues. Trimming cost V 3 bases and J 0 bases; bases outside gene matches: 5. A remark on this clonotype: Antigen unknown.

All patients picked for sequencing had shown, by flow cytometry, an expansion of CD8+CD57+ cells. V is TRBV24-1 and J is TRBJ2-3, with 7 nucleotides matching TRBD1. Source material: sorted CD4+, CD8+, or CD8+CD57+ T cells (not recorded which) from PBMCs. The TCR comes from a human donor with aplastic anemia. Here the CDR3 DNA reads TGTGCCACCAGTGATCCCGGGACAGAGAGCACAGATACGCAGTATTTT. Amino acid sequence: CATSDPGTESTDTQYF.